Below are 18 T cell receptor beta chains sequenced from a single sample in a study of T cell responses to AZD1222 COVID-19 vaccine. Assay: immunoSEQ multiplex PCR; the TCRdb copy retains only in-frame clones and omits some. The repertoire consists of around 140,000 clones, with about 90% occurring once and the leading ten covering less than 9.5%. Sequencing was performed on peripheral blood, taken 28 days after the second AZD1222 dose. All receptors come from an adult who received the AZD1222 COVID-19 vaccine.

V gene TRBV3-1 (or the pseudogene TRBV3-2) combines with J gene TRBJ1-1; D ambiguous. The CDR3 covers 13 residues. Germline lookup yields CDR1 LGHDT and CDR2 YNNKEL (reference sequence). Deletions cut 1 base from V and 1 base from J, with 4 bases between. In DNA form, the CDR3 reads TGTGCCAGCAGCCAAGTTAGGAACACTGAAGCTTTCTTT. Translation gives CASSQVRNTEAFF.

The V call is TRBV30, the J call TRBJ1-2, with a possible D match to TRBD1 (6 bases). Trimming took off 7 bases at V and 0 bases at J, with 15 bases between the two ends. The CDR3 sequence is 14 residues long. CDR1 is GTSNPN and CDR2 is SVGIG in the germline V gene (reference sequence). The CDR3 sequence is CALSKGGSNYGYTF. The DNA of the CDR3 is TGTGCCTTATCGAAAGGGGGTTCTAACTATGGCTACACCTTC.

This chain uses TRBV11-2 with TRBJ2-3; D uncertain. This CDR3 region has 16 residues. With 0 bases removed from V and 0 bases from J, the gap between germline ends came to 10 bases. Germline lookup yields CDR1 SGHAT and CDR2 FQNNGV. The CDR3 region is CASSLDLDSSTDTQYF. CDR3 DNA: TGTGCCAGCAGCTTAGATCTAGACTCTAGCACAGATACGCAGTATTTT.

The rearrangement joins TRBV5-4 to TRBJ1-2, with 7 positions matching TRBD1. CDR3 size: 15 residues. From germline, CDR1 is SGHNT and CDR2 YYREEE (reference sequence). V shed 0 bases, J shed 4 bases, and the junction held 6 bases outside the gene matches. CDR3 sequence (DNA): TGTGCCAGCAGCTTGGACAGGGGCAAATCCTATGGCTACACCTTC. Translating gives CASSLDRGKSYGYTF.

This clone was counted a few times. J is TRBJ1-5 and V is TRBV9, with D unclear. The V end was cut by 0 bases, the J end by 0 bases, with 7 bases between. CDR3 length: 15 amino acids. Germline V gene lookup returns CDR1 SGDLS and CDR2 YYNGEE. For the CDR3, the DNA is TGTGCCAGCAGCGTAGACACGAATAGCAATCAGCCCCAGCATTTT. The encoded protein is CASSVDTNSNQPQHF. Full variable domain (rest looked up from reference TRBV9 and TRBJ1-5): DSGVTQTPKHLITATGQRVTLRCSPRSGDLSVYWYQQSLDQGLQFLIQYYNGEERAKGNILERFSAQQFPDLHSELNLSSLELGDSALYFCASSVDTNSNQPQHFGDGTRLSIL.

The chain carries TRBV5-4 and TRBJ1-6, with D uncertain. The CDR3 spans 15 residues. CDR1 is SGHNT, CDR2 YYREEE, per germline (reference sequence). The V gene lost 0 bases and the J gene lost 9 bases, with 13 bases spanning the gap. In DNA form, the CDR3 reads TGTGCCAGCAGCTTGGGGTCGGGGAACTCTTCACCCCTCCACTTT. It specifies CASSLGSGNSSPLHF.

This chain connects TRBV4-3 to TRBJ1-6, with D unresolved. Per germline, CDR1 LGHNA and CDR2 YSLEER. The CDR3 is made up of 16 amino acids. With 0 bases removed from V and 6 bases from J, the gap between germline ends came to 12 bases. The CDR3 spells CASSQDGWSSNSPLHF. CDR3 bases: TGCGCCAGCAGCCAAGATGGATGGTCGAGTAATTCACCCCTCCACTTT.

J is TRBJ2-1 and V is TRBV15; D gene ambiguous. Trimming left V 1 base short and J 6 bases short, with 10 bases between. CDR1 is LNHNV and CDR2 is YYDKDF in the germline V gene (reference sequence). The CDR3 is 14 amino acids. CDR3 DNA: TGTGCCACCAGCAGAGGGCAAGCGCGCAATGAGCAGTTCTTC. Translating gives CATSRGQARNEQFF.

This clone was observed once. This chain uses TRBV4-1 with TRBJ1-2; D call uncertain. V lost 4 bases and J 4 bases, leaving 13 bases between the germline ends. This CDR3 region has 14 residues. CDR1 is MGHRA and CDR2 is YSYEKL in the germline V gene. The CDR3 bases are TGCGCCAGCAGCCTAGAACGGAGATTCTATGGCTACACCTTC. Encoded protein: CASSLERRFYGYTF.

As for this clone: The same CDR3 can be traced to other DNA sequences in this sample. The CDR3 sequence is CASSNRGNEKLFF. CDR3 DNA sequence: TGTGCCAGCAGTAACAGGGGTAATGAAAAACTGTTTTTT. The chain recombines TRBV13 with TRBJ1-4, with TRBD1 identical over 7 bases. The ends lost 6 bases at V and 4 bases at J; junction bases unmatched: 2. CDR3 length: 13 residues. Germline assignment: CDR1 PRHDT and CDR2 FYEKMQ (reference sequence).

J is TRBJ1-4 and V is TRBV9; no clear D gene. The CDR3 sequence is 10 residues long. Germline-derived CDR1 and CDR2 are SGDLS and YYNGEE. V was shortened by 0 bases and J by 16 bases, with 7 bases between the two germline ends. CDR3 protein: CASSVGPRFF. CDR3 nucleotide sequence: TGTGCCAGCAGCGTAGGCCCGAGGTTTTTT.

This chain connects TRBV19 to TRBJ2-3, with D possibly TRBD2 on 5 matching bases. This CDR3 has 13 residues. Germline CDR1 is LNHDA and CDR2 is SQIVND (reference sequence). V lost 6 bases and J 1 base, leaving 8 bases between the germline ends. CDR3 sequence reads: CASRGVGTDTQYF. Here the CDR3 DNA reads TGTGCCAGTAGGGGAGTGGGCACAGATACGCAGTATTTT. Looking up the rest from reference TRBV19 and TRBJ2-3 gives the full variable domain: DGGITQSPKYLFRKEGQNVTLSCEQNLNHDAMYWYRQDPGQGLRLIYYSQIVNDFQKGDIAEGYSVSREKKESFPLTVTSAQKNPTAFYLCASRGVGTDTQYFGPGTRLTVL.

This clone was seen once. J is TRBJ1-1 and V is TRBV4-2; maybe TRBD1 (5 bases). Germline CDR1 LGHNA, CDR2 YNFKEQ. This CDR3 has 14 residues. Trimming removed 4 bases at V and 5 bases at J, with 14 bases between. CDR3 in DNA: TGTGCCAGCAGCCCCGGGGACGGGCCAACTGAAGCTTTCTTT. The encoded protein is CASSPGDGPTEAFF.

Concerning this clone itself: The sample holds other DNA sequences that translate to the same CDR3. This sequence joins TRBV7-6 and TRBJ2-3; 8 nucleotides align to TRBD1. Germline V CDR1 and CDR2: SGHVS, FNYEAQ. V lost 5 bases, J lost 5 bases, and 6 bases stayed unmatched. The CDR3 is made up of 14 amino acids. CDR3: CASSLGQGGDTQYF. Here the CDR3 DNA reads TGTGCCAGCAGCCTCGGACAGGGAGGAGATACGCAGTATTTT.

The rearrangement links TRBV12-3 or TRBV12-4 to TRBJ1-5; D is unclear. This CDR3 has 13 residues. The ends were cut back, 6 bases at V and 7 bases at J, with 13 bases in the middle. The CDR3 sequence is CASSPSPVQPQHF. CDR3 coding DNA: TGTGCCAGCAGCCCCTCACCAGTCCAGCCCCAGCATTTT.

This chain uses TRBV6-5 with TRBJ2-3, with TRBD1 as a possible D gene (6 bases). Germline CDR1 and CDR2: MNHEY and SVGAGI. V was cut by 7 bases and J by 6 bases, with 14 bases left in between. The CDR3 is made up of 13 amino acids. CDR3 protein: CASTKQGRDTQYF. The DNA for the CDR3 is TGTGCCAGCACAAAACAGGGTAGGGATACGCAGTATTTT.

J is TRBJ2-3 and V is TRBV14; 7 nucleotides align to TRBD2. V lost 4 bases and J lost 4; bases outside the gene matches: 5. CDR1 SGHDN and CDR2 FVKESK come from the germline V gene. The CDR3 extends over 14 amino acids. CDR3 DNA: TGTGCCAGCAGCCGGCGGGAGTTCGCAGATACGCAGTATTTT. Encoded protein: CASSRREFADTQYF.

The rearrangement joins TRBV12-3 or TRBV12-4 to TRBJ2-3; D unclear. The V end was cut by 8 bases, the J end by 0 bases, with 6 bases between. There are 12 residues in the CDR3. In DNA form, the CDR3 reads TGTGCCAGCGGAATAAGCACAGATACGCAGTATTTT. Residues: CASGISTDTQYF.